This T cell receptor (beta chain) was profiled in a study of shared clonotypes between healthy human individuals. Sequenced by immunoSEQ multiplex PCR; TCRdb stores in-frame clones only, minus some. The data hold some 550,000 clones, with roughly 97% observed a single time. The CDR3 extends over 16 amino acids. Germline CDR1 SGHNT, CDR2 YYREEE (reference sequence). Trimming removed 4 bases at V and 0 bases at J, with 15 bases between. To note about this clone: Its specificity is unknown.

Study-wide points: Memory subsets generally showed smaller estimated richness than naive subsets did.

V gene TRBV5-4 combines with J gene TRBJ2-3; D is ambiguous. Sequencing was carried out using naive CD4+ T cells sorted from blood. Subset described: CD45RA+ positively selected. The sequence came from a woman in her thirties in good health. The DNA of the CDR3 is TGTGCCAGCAGCCCAACTCTCTCGACTAGCACAGATACGCAGTATTTT. Protein sequence: CASSPTLSTSTDTQYF.